These T cell receptor beta chains were read from a single sample in a study of blood T cell repertoires in COVID-19. Sequencing was performed with immunoSEQ multiplex PCR; in TCRdb, only in-frame clones are kept and a portion is missing. Of nearly 350,000 clones listed, approximately 84% were seen once; the top ten hold roughly 0.94%. The sample taken for sequencing was PBMCs or T cells enriched from blood (not recorded which). These receptors originate from a woman between 25 and 40 years old who had recovered from COVID-19. CDR3s include the opening cysteine and the closing phenylalanine or tryptophan.

TRBV15	CATSGTGTSGADEQFF
TRBV27	CASSSDRGSYEQYF
TRBV19	CASSTTTDTEAFF
TRBV7-2	CASSISGAGGSYEQYF
TRBV18	CASSPTTGGADGYTF
TRBV5-1	CASSLAVGGDIQYF
TRBV6-2/TRBV6-3	CASSYSMTDLRDEQYF
TRBV5-1	CASSFGSSGNTIYF
TRBV3-1/TRBV3-2	CASSPRGTRGYTF
TRBV5-1	CASSPRIRGGTDTQYF
TRBV2	CASSETTPYSGANVLTF
TRBV18	CASSPRGQGANTGELFF
TRBV30	CAWMDRGSGGYTF
TRBV2	CASSESGREKLFF
TRBV6-1	CASSEWGQVSNQPQHF
TRBV21-1	CASSKVGTASYEQYF
TRBV3-1/TRBV3-2	CASSQGGTGEAFF
TRBV18	CASSPQSSGNTIYF
TRBV3-1/TRBV3-2	CASSHSTSGTYEQYF
TRBV7-9	CASIPPGQGAEKLFF
TRBV2	CASSYDRGEKLFF
TRBV7-2	CASSATGGITGELFF
TRBV5-1	CASSLGASGGLTDTQYF
TRBV5-5	CASSLDRGFGLDTQYF
TRBV11-2	CASSSERPAPMNTEAFF
TRBV10-1	CASSDPGTGKNIQYF
TRBV2	CASAFQGAFARRNQPQHF